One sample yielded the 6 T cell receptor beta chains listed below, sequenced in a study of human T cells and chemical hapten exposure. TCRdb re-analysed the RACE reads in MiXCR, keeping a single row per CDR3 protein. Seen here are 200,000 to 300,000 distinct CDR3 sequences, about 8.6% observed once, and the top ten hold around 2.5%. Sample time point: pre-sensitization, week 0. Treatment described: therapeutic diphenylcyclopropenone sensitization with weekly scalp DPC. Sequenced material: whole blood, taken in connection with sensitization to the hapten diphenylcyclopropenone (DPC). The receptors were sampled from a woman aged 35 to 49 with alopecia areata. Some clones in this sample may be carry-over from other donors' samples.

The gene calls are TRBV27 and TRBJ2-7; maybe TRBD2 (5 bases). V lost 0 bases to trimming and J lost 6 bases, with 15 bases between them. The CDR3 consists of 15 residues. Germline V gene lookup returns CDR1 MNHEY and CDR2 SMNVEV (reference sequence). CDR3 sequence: CASSLSAGFFSEQYF. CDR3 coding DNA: TGTGCCAGCAGTTTATCGGCGGGTTTCTTCTCCGAGCAGTACTTC.

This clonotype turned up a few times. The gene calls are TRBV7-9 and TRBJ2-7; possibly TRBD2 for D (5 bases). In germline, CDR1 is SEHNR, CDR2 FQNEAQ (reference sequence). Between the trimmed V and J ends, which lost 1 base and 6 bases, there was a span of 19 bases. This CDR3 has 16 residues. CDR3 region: CASSLDKGVAGLEQYF. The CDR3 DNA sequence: TGTGCCAGCAGCTTAGACAAGGGCGTGGCGGGCCTCGAGCAGTACTTC.

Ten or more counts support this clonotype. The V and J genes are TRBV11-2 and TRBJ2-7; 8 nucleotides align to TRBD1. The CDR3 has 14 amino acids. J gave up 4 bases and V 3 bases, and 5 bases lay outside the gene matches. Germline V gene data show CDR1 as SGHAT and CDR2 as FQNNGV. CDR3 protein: CASSFQGAQYEQYF. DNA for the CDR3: TGTGCCAGCAGCTTTCAGGGGGCGCAGTACGAGCAGTACTTC.

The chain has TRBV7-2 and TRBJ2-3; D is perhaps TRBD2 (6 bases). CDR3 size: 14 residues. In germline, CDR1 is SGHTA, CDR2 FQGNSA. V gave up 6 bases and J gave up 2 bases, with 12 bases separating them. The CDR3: CASRRRGITDTQYF. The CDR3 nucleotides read TGTGCCAGCAGACGGAGGGGTATCACAGATACGCAGTATTTT.

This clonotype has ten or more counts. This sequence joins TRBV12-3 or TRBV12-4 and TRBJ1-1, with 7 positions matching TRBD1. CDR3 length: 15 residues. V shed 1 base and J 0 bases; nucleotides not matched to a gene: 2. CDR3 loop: CASSLGGGLNTEAFF. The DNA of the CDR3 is TGTGCCAGCAGTTTAGGAGGGGGCCTGAACACTGAAGCTTTCTTT.

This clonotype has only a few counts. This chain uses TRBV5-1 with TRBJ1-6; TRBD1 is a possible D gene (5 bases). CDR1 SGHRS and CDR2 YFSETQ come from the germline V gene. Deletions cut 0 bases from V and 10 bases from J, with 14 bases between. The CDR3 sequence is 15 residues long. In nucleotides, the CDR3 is TGCGCCAGCAGCTTGGCCGGGGGAAGGGAATCACCCCTCCACTTT. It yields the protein CASSLAGGRESPLHF.